A single TCR beta chain is shown here with its context. The antigen remains undetermined. One end of the junction does not line up with germline, which may come from a read error. Profiling relied on immunoSEQ multiplex PCR, and the TCRdb table lists in-frame clones only, not all of them. Seen here are 89,000 or so clones, around nine tenths observed once, and the top ten hold 11%. This sample is drawn from a study of T cell responses to AZD1222 COVID-19 vaccine. The study, taken as a whole, reports: In a largely white British group with more females than males, clonal diversity was possibly underestimated. Every sample of the repertoires postdated the peak T cell response. Unmutated regions of variants are reportedly targeted by nearly half of spike-specific TCRs.

Second-dose recipients at about 4 or about 12 weeks were treated as one pooled group. CDR3 length: 17 residues. Germline loops: CDR1 SEHNR, CDR2 FQNEAQ (reference sequence). Sequenced material: peripheral blood, taken 28 days after the second AZD1222 dose. The chain links TRBV7-9 to TRBJ1-2; D might be TRBD1 (6 bases). The receptor's source is an adult who received the AZD1222 COVID-19 vaccine. The CDR3 reads CASTLVGQQTPNYGYTF. The CDR3 DNA reads TGTGCCAGCACCTTAGTCGGACAGCAAACCCCGAACTATGGCTACACCTTC.